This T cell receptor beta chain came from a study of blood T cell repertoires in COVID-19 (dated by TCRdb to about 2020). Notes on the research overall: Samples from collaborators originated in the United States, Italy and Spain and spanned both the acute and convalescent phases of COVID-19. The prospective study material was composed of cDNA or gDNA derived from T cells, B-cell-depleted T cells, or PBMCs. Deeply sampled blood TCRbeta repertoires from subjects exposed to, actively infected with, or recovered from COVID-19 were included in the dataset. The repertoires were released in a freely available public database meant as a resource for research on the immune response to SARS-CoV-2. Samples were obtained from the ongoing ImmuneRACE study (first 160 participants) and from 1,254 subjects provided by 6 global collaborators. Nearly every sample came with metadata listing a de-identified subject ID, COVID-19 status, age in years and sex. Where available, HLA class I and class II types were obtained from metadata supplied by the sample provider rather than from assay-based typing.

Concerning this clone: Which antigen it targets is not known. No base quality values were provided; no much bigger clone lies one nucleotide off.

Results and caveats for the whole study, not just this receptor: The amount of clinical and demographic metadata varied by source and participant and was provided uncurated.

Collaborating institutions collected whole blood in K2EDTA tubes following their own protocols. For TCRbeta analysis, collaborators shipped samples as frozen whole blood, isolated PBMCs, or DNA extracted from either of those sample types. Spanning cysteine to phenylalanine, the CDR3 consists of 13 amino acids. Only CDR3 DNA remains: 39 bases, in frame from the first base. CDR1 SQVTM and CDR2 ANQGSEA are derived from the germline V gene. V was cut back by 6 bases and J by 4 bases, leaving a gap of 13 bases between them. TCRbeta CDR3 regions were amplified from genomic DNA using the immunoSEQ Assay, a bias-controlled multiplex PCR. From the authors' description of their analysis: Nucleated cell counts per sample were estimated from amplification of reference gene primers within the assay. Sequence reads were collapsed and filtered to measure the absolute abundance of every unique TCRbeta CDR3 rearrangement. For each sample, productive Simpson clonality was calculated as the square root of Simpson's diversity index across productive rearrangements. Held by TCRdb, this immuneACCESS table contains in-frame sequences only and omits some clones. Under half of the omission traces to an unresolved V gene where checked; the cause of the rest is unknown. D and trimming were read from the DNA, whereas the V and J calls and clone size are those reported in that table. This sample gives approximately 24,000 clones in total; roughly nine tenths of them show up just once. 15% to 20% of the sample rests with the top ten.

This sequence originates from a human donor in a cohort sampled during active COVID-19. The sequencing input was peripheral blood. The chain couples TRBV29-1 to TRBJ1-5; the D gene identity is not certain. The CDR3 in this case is CSVAESSNQPQHF. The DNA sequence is TGCAGCGTCGCGGAGTCGAGTAATCAGCCCCAGCATTTT.